What follows describes a single T cell receptor beta chain. This record comes from a study of OX40 agonist ivuxolimab in advanced cancers. As for the study in general: The study treated patients with ivuxolimab, an agonistic anti-OX40 (CD134) antibody.

The length of the CDR3 is 15 residues. V was pared by 5 bases and J by 2 bases, with 9 bases of the junction left unmatched. CDR1 and CDR2 from the germline V gene are SGHAT and FQNNGV. Sequencing used immunoSEQ multiplex PCR; TCRdb keeps in-frame clones, though not all of them. The sample has tens of thousands of clones, approximately 94% seen once. The chain uses TRBV11-2 and TRBJ2-7; 7 nucleotides match TRBD2. This receptor was taken from an adult with an advanced solid tumor such as melanoma, head and neck, liver or kidney cancer. This sample comprised CD4+ or CD8+ T cells sorted from blood, obtained in a trial of the OX40 agonist ivuxolimab. The DNA for the CDR3 is TGTGCCAGCAGCCCGACTAGCTTTTCTCCCTACGAGCAGTACTTC. It encodes CASSPTSFSPYEQYF.